This entry describes one T cell receptor (beta chain). There is no known antigen for this receptor. No base quality values were provided; no much bigger clone lies one nucleotide off. In Seattle, one collaborating source enrolled patients while the infection was active and tracked those patients longitudinally over the course of disease. Whole blood was collected in K2EDTA tubes by collaborating institutions according to the institutions' own protocols. For TCRbeta analysis, collaborators shipped samples as frozen whole blood, isolated PBMCs, or DNA extracted from either of those sample types. The immunoSEQ Assay, a bias-controlled multiplex PCR, was used to amplify TCRbeta CDR3 regions from genomic DNA. Regarding the original processing steps: The number of nucleated cells in each sample was estimated from the amplification of reference gene primers within the assay. Sequence reads were collapsed and filtered to measure the absolute abundance of every unique TCRbeta CDR3 rearrangement. For each sample, productive Simpson clonality was calculated as the square root of Simpson's diversity index across productive rearrangements. TCRdb mirrors the immuneACCESS table, restricted to in-frame sequences. Some clones are absent from its copies; in checked studies, under half trace to an unresolved V gene, and the reason for the others is unknown. V and J calls and clone size are copied from that table; D and trimming were computed from the DNA. This sample has 65,000 to 90,000 clones in its table, and 86% of those were observed once. The ten top clones hold 5.5% to 7.5% of the sample.

This entry comes from a study of blood T cell repertoires in COVID-19 (dated by TCRdb to about 2020). Study-level background: Samples from collaborators originated in the United States, Italy and Spain and spanned both the acute and convalescent phases of COVID-19. Subjects who had been exposed to COVID-19, were actively infected with it, or had recovered from it provided the deeply sampled blood TCRbeta repertoires that made up the dataset. A de-identified subject ID, COVID-19 status, age in years and sex were almost always included in the sample metadata. The repertoires were made available in a free public database intended to serve as a resource for research on the immune response to SARS-CoV-2. The samples were drawn from the first 160 participants of the ongoing ImmuneRACE study and from over 950 subjects provided by 6 global collaborators. The prospective study material was composed of cDNA or gDNA derived from T cells, B-cell-depleted T cells, or PBMCs. Where available, HLA class I and class II types were taken from metadata supplied by the sample provider and were not determined by assay-based typing.

Trimming costs V 0 bases and J 4 bases, and their ends lie 9 bases apart. CDR1 and CDR2 are drawn from the germline V gene (reference sequence): LNHNV, YYDKDF. Spanning cysteine to phenylalanine, the CDR3 consists of 14 amino acids. Only the CDR3 part of the read is kept: 42 bases, read in frame from the first base. General study outcomes and caveats: The quantity of clinical and demographic metadata differed by source and by participant and was supplied without curation.

The chain is made from TRBV15 and TRBJ1-2; D gene: possibly TRBD1, on 5 matching bases. Input material: peripheral blood. The TCR originated in a man at least 80 years old with COVID-19, enrolled during active disease. The CDR3 here reads CATSRDGGVYGYTF. The nucleotide sequence reads as follows: TGTGCCACCAGCAGAGACGGAGGGGTCTATGGCTACACCTTC.